One sample yielded the 12 T cell receptor beta chains listed below, sequenced in a study of shared clonotypes between healthy human individuals. Measured with immunoSEQ multiplex PCR; TCRdb has only the in-frame clones, and not every one. The data show about 1.1 million clones, roughly 74% seen once. The sample was memory CD4+ T cells from PBMCs. Subset: CD45RA-negative fraction. Receptors were obtained from a man younger than 35 in good health. Some clones in this sample may be carry-over from other donors' samples.

This clone has just a few counts. This chain connects TRBV5-1 to TRBJ1-6; TRBD1 agrees at 8 bases. Germline loops: CDR1 SGHRS, CDR2 YFSETQ. V was clipped by 4 bases and J by 6 bases; unmatched bases: 3. The CDR3 is 14 residues long. The CDR3 here is CASSPGQGNSPLHF. The CDR3 nucleotides read TGCGCCAGCAGCCCCGGACAGGGTAATTCACCCCTCCACTTT. The full variable domain, in which reference TRBV5-1 and TRBJ1-6 provide the parts outside the CDR3, is KAGVTQTPRYLIKTRGQQVTLSCSPISGHRSVSWYQQTPGQGLQFLFEYFSETQRNKGNFPGRFSGRQFSNSRSEMNVSTLELGDSALYLCASSPGQGNSPLHFGNGTRLTVT.

Regarding this clone: A far more abundant clone sits one base away, making this likely a read error. The identical CDR3 is also encoded by other nucleotide sequences in the sample. The chain links TRBV11-2 to TRBJ1-1; D is undetermined. V lost 5 bases, J lost 8 bases, and 12 bases lay in between. The CDR3 loop spans 12 amino acids. In germline, CDR1 is SGHAT, CDR2 FQNNGV. The CDR3 coding sequence is TGTGCCAGCAGCCCCGTGGGAGCCGAAGCTTTCTTT. Amino acid sequence: CASSPVGAEAFF.

The chain is built from TRBV5-1 and TRBJ2-1; 9 positions match TRBD2. J was trimmed by 4 bases and V by 4 bases; bases with no gene match: 6. Looked up from germline, CDR1 is SGHRS and CDR2 is YFSETQ. The CDR3 spans 15 residues. CDR3 loop: CASSNGTSSYNEQFF. The CDR3 DNA sequence: TGCGCCAGCAGCAACGGGACTAGCTCTTACAATGAGCAGTTCTTC.

The CDR3 loop is CASSTGRGVGGYTF. CDR3 nucleotide sequence: TGTGCCAGTAGTACCGGCAGGGGCGTAGGTGGCTACACCTTC. The chain has TRBV19 and TRBJ1-2, with D perhaps matching TRBD1 (6 bases). Germline V gives CDR1 LNHDA, CDR2 SQIVND (reference sequence). V gave up 4 bases and J gave up 7 bases, with 16 bases separating them. The CDR3 consists of 14 residues.

In regard to this clone: The same CDR3 is also encoded by other DNA sequences in this sample. The chain combines TRBV18 with TRBJ1-1; weak D call: TRBD1 (6 bases). The CDR3 runs to 15 residues. The V and J ends lost 0 bases and 5 bases respectively, with 13 bases between them. CDR1 and CDR2 from the germline V gene are KGHSH and LQKENI. The CDR3 loop is CASSPPGRGGTEAFF. In DNA, the CDR3 is TGTGCCAGCTCACCACCGGGCAGGGGAGGGACTGAAGCTTTCTTT. The full variable domain, rest sourced from reference TRBV18 and TRBJ1-1, is NAGVMQNPRHLVRRRGQEARLRCSPMKGHSHVYWYRQLPEEGLKFMVYLQKENIIDESGMPKERFSAEFPKEGPSILRIQQVVRGDSAAYFCASSPPGRGGTEAFFGQGTRLTVV.

The V and J genes are TRBV5-4 and TRBJ2-1, with 7 bases that match TRBD2. The CDR3 covers 15 residues. Unmatched junction bases numbered 5, after V lost 4 bases and J lost 1 base. Germline CDR1 and CDR2: SGHNT and YYREEE (reference sequence). The CDR3 DNA reads as TGTGCCAGCAGCCCAAGGGACTATTCCTACAATGAGCAGTTCTTC. It encodes CASSPRDYSYNEQFF.

The chain uses TRBV10-1 and TRBJ2-7; D could derive from TRBD1 or TRBD2 (5 bases each). V lost 5 bases and J lost 2, with 13 bases in between. This CDR3 comprises 14 residues. The germline V gene has CDR1 WNHNN and CDR2 SYGVQD (reference sequence). The CDR3 region is CASSRGEIPYEQYF. CDR3 DNA: TGCGCCAGCAGTCGAGGGGAAATACCCTACGAGCAGTACTTC.

The rearrangement joins TRBV4-2 to TRBJ2-7; TRBD2 agrees at 12 bases. The CDR3 is 15 residues long. In germline, CDR1 is LGHNA, CDR2 YNFKEQ. V lost 4 bases and J lost 2; bases outside the gene matches: 3. Written as DNA, the CDR3 is TGTGCCAGCAGCCTCCTAGCGGGAGGGGCCTACGAGCAGTACTTC. This sequence encodes CASSLLAGGAYEQYF.

This chain links TRBV6-6 with TRBJ2-7; unclear D gene. Trimming left V 4 bases short and J 0 bases short, with 10 bases between. The germline CDR1 and CDR2 sequences are MNHNY and SVGAGI (reference sequence). The CDR3 is 14 residues long. The CDR3 DNA is TGTGCCAGCAGTTCTCGCGCCAGCTCCTACGAGCAGTACTTC. Translated: CASSSRASSYEQYF.

About this clone itself: Different DNA sequences within this sample yield the same CDR3. The V gene is TRBV18, the J gene TRBJ1-1; D may be TRBD1 (6 bases). Germline assignment: CDR1 KGHSH and CDR2 LQKENI. The CDR3 spans 15 residues. The V and J ends lost 3 bases and 0 bases respectively, with 11 bases between them. This CDR3 is CASSPVTGLNTEAFF. In nucleotides, the CDR3 is TGTGCCAGCTCACCGGTGACAGGCCTGAACACTGAAGCTTTCTTT.

The rearrangement links TRBV9 to TRBJ1-2; D is uncertain. Germline CDR1 and CDR2: SGDLS and YYNGEE. Between the trimmed V and J ends, which lost 3 bases and 7 bases, there was a span of 10 bases. The CDR3 extends over 12 amino acids. The CDR3 bases are TGTGCCAGCAGCGGACCAGTACGTGGCTACACCTTC. Translating gives CASSGPVRGYTF.

The gene calls are TRBV15 and TRBJ1-4, with TRBD1 matching over 7 bases. CDR1 is LNHNV, CDR2 YYDKDF, per germline (reference sequence). Trimming at V came to 5 bases and at J to 4 bases, leaving 4 bases not matched to a gene. CDR3 length: 14 residues. The CDR3 sequence: CATSPRDSNEKLFF. DNA of the CDR3: TGTGCCACCAGCCCCCGGGACAGTAATGAAAAACTGTTTTTT.